This entry lists 26 T cell receptor beta chains sequenced from one sample in a study of tumor-infiltrating lymphocytes in oesophageal squamous cell carcinoma. TCRdb fed the PCR reads into MiXCR, producing one record per CDR3 protein. This table has 9,000 or so distinct CDR3 sequences, 60% to 75% appearing once. Sequencing was performed on esophageal tumor tissue. The receptor set was obtained from a female donor with esophageal squamous cell carcinoma.

In its sample, this clonotype was seen a few times. V is TRBV7-2 and J is TRBJ2-3; D gene uncertain. Germline loops: CDR1 SGHTA, CDR2 FQGNSA. With 1 base removed from V and 4 bases from J, the gap between germline ends came to 6 bases. CDR3 size: 13 residues. The DNA of the CDR3 is TGTGCCAGCAGCTTAGTTCCCCCAGATACGCAGTATTTT. Translation gives CASSLVPPDTQYF.

This chain connects TRBV11-2 to TRBJ1-1, with no clear D. The CDR3 is made up of 12 amino acids. The V end was cut by 3 bases, the J end by 0 bases, with 2 bases between. CDR1 and CDR2 from the germline V gene are SGHAT and FQNNGV. CDR3 protein: CASSFVNTEAFF. The DNA of the CDR3 is TGTGCCAGCAGCTTTGTGAACACTGAAGCTTTCTTT.

The chain recombines TRBV7-4 with TRBJ2-3, with D unclear. Per the germline V gene, CDR1 is SGHVT and CDR2 is SQSDAQ. V shed 3 bases and J shed 2 bases, with 9 bases lying between them. This CDR3 is built from 14 residues. CDR3 protein: CASSFRLHTDTQYF. For the CDR3, the DNA is TGTGCCAGCAGCTTTAGGCTCCACACAGATACGCAGTATTTT.

The V gene is TRBV7-8, the J gene TRBJ2-3; 7 bases are shared with TRBD2. Near its end, the DNA agrees better with TRBJ2-7, so the J call may be wrong. The CDR3 runs 16 residues. The germline gives CDR1 SGHVS, CDR2 FQNEAQ. This CDR3 reads CASSLLGTSVWYEQYF. The CDR3 nucleotides read TGTGCCAGCAGCCTACTCGGCACTAGCGTGTGGTACGAGCAGTACTTC.

The chain has TRBV7-2 and TRBJ1-5; D is undetermined. The germline V gene encodes CDR1 SGHTA and CDR2 FQGNSA. Trimming shortened V by 7 bases and J by 4 bases, and 11 bases separated the two germline ends. The CDR3 is made up of 13 amino acids. CDR3 coding DNA: TGTGCCAGCACCCTCCACCTAAATCAGCCCCAGCATTTT. Amino acids: CASTLHLNQPQHF.

The chain links TRBV28 to TRBJ2-3, with D perhaps being TRBD1 or TRBD2 (6 bases each). TRBJ2-7 explains the end of the DNA better; the J call may be wrong. The germline V gene encodes CDR1 MDHEN and CDR2 SYDVKM. The CDR3 is 15 residues long. The DNA for the CDR3 is TGTGCCAGCAGTTTATCCCCGGGGGCCTTTTCCGAGCAGTACTTC. Protein: CASSLSPGAFSEQYF.

This clonotype has just a few counts. The chain carries TRBV7-9 and TRBJ2-1; D not certain. The J call may be faulty, since TRBJ2-7 better matches the DNA end. This CDR3 has 13 residues. CDR1 and CDR2 from the germline V gene are SEHNR and FQNEAQ (reference sequence). DNA for the CDR3: TGTGCCAGCAGCCCCTTGGGGTCCTACGAGCAGTACTTC. Translating it yields CASSPLGSYEQYF.

The CDR3 DNA reads TGTGCCAGCAGTGGAGGAAAGGGGGGTAGCTCTGGGGCCAACGTCCTGACTTTC. This gives the protein CASSGGKGGSSGANVLTF. The chain couples TRBV6-6 to TRBJ2-6; D may match TRBD1 or TRBD2 (6 bases each). This CDR3 has 18 residues. Germline CDR1 reads MNHNY; CDR2 reads SVGAGI (reference sequence). Trimming removed 5 bases from V and 0 bases from J, with 17 bases in between.

This clonotype has just a few counts. The V call is TRBV27, the J call TRBJ2-3; 9 bases are a match to TRBD2. This CDR3 region has 14 residues. CDR1 is MNHEY, CDR2 SMNVEV, per germline (reference sequence). Losses at the gene ends were 7 bases for V and 3 bases for J; bases not matched to a gene: 5. The CDR3 DNA reads as TGTGCCAGCAAACCTGGACTAGCGACAGATACGCAGTATTTT. Translation gives CASKPGLATDTQYF.

Note on this clonotype: An end of the junction does not agree with germline; a read error may underlie this. This chain joins TRBV7-6 and TRBJ2-5; 12 bases are a match to TRBD2. The CDR3 has 16 amino acids. Germline CDR1 reads SGHVS; CDR2 reads FNYEAQ. The CDR3 DNA is TGTGCTAGCAGCCCGGGGACTAGCGGGTTCCAAGAGACCCAGTACTTC. Translated, it gives CASSPGTSGFQETQYF.

This sequence joins TRBV7-4 and TRBJ2-5; TRBD2 matches 7 bases. The germline V gene encodes CDR1 SGHVT and CDR2 SQSDAQ. The CDR3 extends over 14 amino acids. V shed 5 bases, J shed 11 bases, and the junction held 14 bases outside the gene matches. The CDR3 region has the DNA TGTGCCAGCAGCCCACTAGCGACCACAGATACGCAGTACTTC. It encodes CASSPLATTDTQYF.

This chain uses TRBV27 with TRBJ2-4, with 8 bases identical to TRBD2. TRBJ2-7 matches the DNA end more closely, so the J call is doubtful. Per germline, CDR1 MNHEY and CDR2 SMNVEV (reference sequence). The CDR3 has 15 amino acids. The CDR3 sequence: CASSLWLAGSYEQYF. The CDR3 nucleotides read TGTGCCAGCAGTTTATGGTTAGCGGGATCCTACGAGCAGTACTTC.

J is TRBJ2-7 and V is TRBV5-4; 7 nucleotides align to TRBD1. This CDR3 spans 15 amino acids. Per germline, CDR1 SGHNT and CDR2 YYREEE (reference sequence). The V gene end was trimmed by 0 bases and the J gene end by 0 bases; junction bases not matched to a gene: 3. The CDR3 region is CASSLGGQYSYEQYF. CDR3 nucleotides: TGTGCCAGCAGCTTGGGGGGACAGTACTCCTACGAGCAGTACTTC. The full variable domain, with the rest looked up from reference TRBV5-4 and TRBJ2-7, is ETGVTQSPTHLIKTRGQQVTLRCSSQSGHNTVSWYQQALGQGPQFIFQYYREEENGRGNFPPRFSGLQFPNYSSELNVNALELDDSALYLCASSLGGQYSYEQYFGPGTRLTVT.

The chain links TRBV7-4 to TRBJ2-7; D could derive from TRBD1 or TRBD2 (5 bases each). The germline V gene encodes CDR1 SGHVT and CDR2 SQSDAQ. This CDR3 comprises 12 residues. V was pared by 3 bases and J by 5 bases, with 8 bases between. The CDR3 DNA sequence: TGTGCCAGCAGCTTCAGAGGGGACGAGCAGTACTTC. Translation gives CASSFRGDEQYF.

The chain joins TRBV2 to TRBJ1-2, with TRBD1 matching over 10 bases. The CDR3 has 16 amino acids. V shed 6 bases and J 6 bases; nucleotides not matched to a gene: 13. From germline, CDR1 is SNHLY and CDR2 FYNNEI. The CDR3 spells CASRKDRGALRNGYTF. Here the CDR3 DNA reads TGTGCCAGCAGGAAGGACAGGGGGGCCCTTAGAAATGGCTACACCTTC.

The chain is built from TRBV27 and TRBJ1-3; no clear D. Germline CDR1 is MNHEY and CDR2 is SMNVEV (reference sequence). The CDR3 consists of 16 residues. V was cut by 5 bases and J by 0 bases, with 14 bases left in between. The CDR3 loop is CASSPTAVSSGNTIYF. The CDR3 DNA is TGTGCCAGCAGTCCGACTGCGGTTAGCTCTGGAAACACCATATATTTT.

The gene calls are TRBV7-6 and TRBJ2-5, with TRBD2 as a possible D gene (7 bases). This CDR3 comprises 15 residues. Germline CDR1 reads SGHVS; CDR2 reads FNYEAQ. Deletions cut 4 bases from V and 6 bases from J, with 18 bases between. The DNA of the CDR3 is TGTGCCAGCAGCTCACCGAGGGGGGGGGGGAAGACCCAGTACTTC. Translating it yields CASSSPRGGGKTQYF.

Sample share makes this clonotype large. V is TRBV5-5 and J is TRBJ2-6; 7 positions agree with TRBD2. The CDR3 runs to 15 residues. From germline, CDR1 is SGHKS and CDR2 YYEKEE (reference sequence). V shed 5 bases and J 1 base; nucleotides not matched to a gene: 3. In nucleotides, the CDR3 is TGTGCCAGCAGTCTCGGGGGGTCTGGGGCCAACGTCCTGACTTTC. This gives the protein CASSLGGSGANVLTF.

The chain couples TRBV7-8 to TRBJ2-7, with 10 bases matching TRBD2. The end of the DNA aligns better with TRBJ2-1, so the J call may be wrong. Germline CDR1 SGHVS, CDR2 FQNEAQ. The CDR3 loop spans 15 amino acids. The CDR3 is CASSLRTSGNNEQFF. DNA for the CDR3: TGTGCCAGCAGCTTAAGGACTAGCGGCAACAATGAGCAGTTCTTC.

This chain uses TRBV6-8 with TRBJ2-3, with D perhaps matching TRBD1 (6 bases). The J call may be faulty, since TRBJ1-5 better matches the DNA end. The CDR3 spans 13 residues. The germline gives CDR1 MNHGY, CDR2 SAAAGT. The CDR3 nucleotides are TGTGCCACCGGAGGGGGGAGCAATCAGCCCCAGCATTTT. Protein: CATGGGSNQPQHF.

The chain combines TRBV12-3 or TRBV12-4 with TRBJ2-1, with D tentatively TRBD2 (6 bases). The J call may not be correct, given that the DNA end is closer to TRBJ2-5. The CDR3 is 14 amino acids. CDR3 sequence (DNA): TGTGCCAGCAGTTTGGAGGGTTCTGTGGAGACCCAGTACTTC. This gives the protein CASSLEGSVETQYF.

V is TRBV6-1 and J is TRBJ2-3; the match to TRBD2 covers 7 bases. TRBJ2-7 matches the DNA end more closely, so the J call is doubtful. CDR3 length equals 13 residues. Germline loops: CDR1 MNHNS, CDR2 SASEGT. The CDR3 DNA sequence: TGTGCCAGCAGTGAAGGAACTAGCGTCGAGCAGTACTTC. This encodes CASSEGTSVEQYF.

The chain joins TRBV2 to TRBJ2-6; D gene ambiguous. The CDR3 sequence is 16 residues long. Germline-derived CDR1 and CDR2 are SNHLY and FYNNEI. V was clipped by 0 bases and J by 2 bases, with 8 bases between them. CDR3 in amino acids: CASSEAWQTGANVLTF. In DNA form, the CDR3 reads TGTGCCAGCAGTGAAGCGTGGCAGACTGGGGCCAACGTCCTGACTTTC. Drawing the rest from reference TRBV2 and TRBJ2-6, the complete variable domain is EPEVTQTPSHQVTQMGQEVILRCVPISNHLYFYWYRQILGQKVEFLVSFYNNEISEKSEIFDDQFSVERPDGSNFTLKIRSTKLEDSAMYFCASSEAWQTGANVLTFGAGSRLTVL.

V is TRBV7-8 and J is TRBJ1-3; D is ambiguous. V lost 4 bases, J lost 0 bases, and 13 bases lay in between. The germline V gene has CDR1 SGHVS and CDR2 FQNEAQ. CDR3 length: 16 residues. This chain's CDR3 is CASSWLDGSSGNTIYF. The CDR3 bases are TGTGCCAGCAGCTGGCTGGACGGAAGCTCTGGAAACACCATATATTTT. Variable domain in full (rest from reference TRBV7-8 and TRBJ1-3): GAGVSQSPRYKVAKRGQDVALRCDPISGHVSLFWYQQALGQGPEFLTYFQNEAQLDKSGLPSDRFFAERPEGSVSTLKIQRTQQEDSAVYLCASSWLDGSSGNTIYFGEGSWLTVV.

This chain uses TRBV11-3 with TRBJ2-6; 12 bases line up with TRBD2. The closer fit of TRBJ2-7 to the DNA end suggests the J call may be wrong. Per the germline V gene, CDR1 is SGHNT and CDR2 is YENEEA. The CDR3 runs 19 residues. CDR3 protein: CASSLEGTSGSSSYNEQYF. The CDR3 region has the DNA TGTGCCAGCAGCTTAGAAGGGACTAGCGGGTCTAGCTCCTACAATGAGCAGTACTTC.

The chain combines TRBV7-4 with TRBJ2-3; no clear D. The CDR3 sequence is 14 residues long. Trimming took 0 bases from V and 2 from J, leaving 6 bases between them. Germline V gene lookup returns CDR1 SGHVT and CDR2 SQSDAQ. The CDR3 sequence is CASSLARATDTQYF. The CDR3 DNA reads TGTGCCAGCAGCTTAGCGAGAGCCACAGATACGCAGTATTTT.